These 20 T cell receptor beta chains share one sample of origin, sequenced in a study of T-cell reconstitution after alpha-beta-depleted transplantation in children. Preparation of the TCRbeta library used unique molecular identifiers. TCRdb re-analysed the PCR reads in MiXCR, keeping a single row per CDR3 protein. The profile shows about 350,000 distinct CDR3 sequences, about an eighth of them singletons. Sequenced here: PBMCs, sampled from the stem cell graft. The receptors stem from a human donor who donated a stem cell graft to a child with Fanconi anemia.

The chain combines TRBV20-1 with TRBJ1-2; TRBD1 matches 12 bases. The germline CDR1 and CDR2 sequences are DFQATT and SNEGSKA (reference sequence). Trimming took 5 bases from V and 4 from J; bases not matched to a gene: 8. The CDR3 length is 15 residues. CDR3 coding DNA: TGCAGTGCTCTGGGACAGGGGGCTTATTTCTATGGCTACACCTTC. Protein: CSALGQGAYFYGYTF.

This clonotype was recorded a few times. In DNA, the CDR3 is TGCGCCAGCAGCTCTGACTACACCGGGGAGCTGTTTTTT. It translates to CASSSDYTGELFF. The chain carries TRBV5-1 and TRBJ2-2, with D unclear. Germline lookup yields CDR1 SGHRS and CDR2 YFSETQ. The V and J ends lost 3 bases and 3 bases respectively, with 6 bases between them. The CDR3 is made up of 13 amino acids.

CDR3 sequence: CAIKLSVTGAGNTEAFF. CDR3 nucleotides: TGTGCCATCAAGTTGTCGGTTACCGGAGCAGGGAACACTGAAGCTTTCTTT. J is TRBJ1-1 and V is TRBV10-3; no clear D. The CDR3 covers 17 residues. Trimming took 7 bases from V and 1 from J, leaving 22 bases between them. Germline V gene lookup returns CDR1 ENHRY and CDR2 SYGVKD.

The chain links TRBV7-2 to TRBJ2-1, with 12 bases that match TRBD2. Germline values: CDR1 SGHTA, CDR2 FQGNSA. V gave up 5 bases and J gave up 4 bases; unmatched junction bases: 6. The CDR3 has 16 amino acids. The CDR3 here is CASSDTTSGGYNEQFF. The CDR3 region has the DNA TGTGCCAGCAGCGATACGACTAGCGGGGGATACAATGAGCAGTTCTTC.

The sample holds a few counts of this clonotype. V gene TRBV28 combines with J gene TRBJ1-2; D ambiguous. The germline V gene has CDR1 MDHEN and CDR2 SYDVKM. CDR3 length: 12 residues. V lost 2 bases, J lost 5 bases, and 6 bases lay in between. Here the CDR3 reads CASSLPGYGYTF. In nucleotides, the CDR3 is TGTGCCAGCAGTTTACCAGGTTATGGCTACACCTTC.

The chain has TRBV5-1 and TRBJ1-1, with D unclear. The CDR3 totals 14 residues. The germline gives CDR1 SGHRS, CDR2 YFSETQ. V lost 2 bases to trimming and J lost 6 bases, with 14 bases between them. CDR3 sequence: CASSLRAGSPEAFF. The DNA for the CDR3 is TGCGCCAGCAGCTTAAGGGCAGGAAGTCCTGAAGCTTTCTTT.

The CDR3 reads CASSQERTRGVGEKLFF. CDR3 nucleotide sequence: TGCGCCAGCAGCCAAGAACGTACGAGGGGGGTTGGTGAAAAACTGTTTTTT. V is TRBV4-1 and J is TRBJ1-4, with a weak D call TRBD1 (6 bases). Germline V gene data show CDR1 as MGHRA and CDR2 as YSYEKL. The CDR3 is made up of 17 amino acids. Trimming pared 0 bases from V and 7 bases from J, leaving 18 bases between.

This clonotype was detected many times. V usage is TRBV3-1 and J usage is TRBJ2-2; D may be TRBD2 (6 bases). Germline loops: CDR1 LGHDT, CDR2 YNNKEL (reference sequence). The CDR3 consists of 16 residues. V dropped 5 bases and J dropped 0 bases, with 13 bases sitting between them. The CDR3 loop reads CASSSTGLTNTGELFF. DNA for the CDR3: TGTGCCAGCAGCTCGACGGGACTCACGAACACCGGGGAGCTGTTTTTT. The full variable domain, with the rest looked up from reference TRBV3-1 and TRBJ2-2, is DTAVSQTPKYLVTQMGNDKSIKCEQNLGHDTMYWYKQDSKKFLKIMFSYNNKELIINETVPNRFSPKSPDKAHLNLHINSLELGDSAVYFCASSSTGLTNTGELFFGEGSRLTVL.

This clonotype appeared a few times. V is TRBV9 and J is TRBJ2-1; the match to TRBD2 covers 11 bases. V dropped 0 bases and J dropped 1; count of bases not matched to a gene: 12. CDR3 length equals 20 residues. CDR1 SGDLS and CDR2 YYNGEE come from the germline V gene. Here the CDR3 reads CASSVAIGVAGGRSYNEQFF. CDR3 coding DNA: TGTGCCAGCAGCGTAGCTATCGGAGTAGCGGGGGGGCGATCCTACAATGAGCAGTTCTTC.

This clonotype was picked up many times. The gene calls are TRBV27 and TRBJ1-1; no reliable D call. The length of the CDR3 is 13 residues. The V gene lost 2 bases and the J gene lost 3 bases, with 7 bases spanning the gap. CDR1 MNHEY and CDR2 SMNVEV come from the germline V gene (reference sequence). CDR3 protein: CASSLMGYTEAFF. DNA of the CDR3: TGTGCCAGCAGTTTAATGGGATACACTGAAGCTTTCTTT.

The rearrangement joins TRBV6-1 to TRBJ1-5; D is possibly TRBD1 (5 bases). From germline, CDR1 is MNHNS and CDR2 SASEGT. Trimming took 4 bases from V and 0 from J, leaving 19 bases between them. This CDR3 comprises 18 residues. The CDR3 loop is CASSGGVLTAISNQPQHF. For the CDR3, the DNA is TGTGCCAGCAGTGGGGGGGTTCTGACAGCCATTAGCAATCAGCCCCAGCATTTT.

V gene TRBV5-1 combines with J gene TRBJ2-5, with D uncertain. The V end lost 5 bases, the J end lost 6 bases, and 17 bases lay between the germline ends. CDR3 length: 14 residues. Germline CDR1 SGHRS, CDR2 YFSETQ. In nucleotides, the CDR3 is TGCGCCAGCAGGATTCCGGACGTCGCAAAGACCCAGTACTTC. Translating gives CASRIPDVAKTQYF.

This chain connects TRBV2 to TRBJ1-1, with D maybe TRBD1 (5 bases). V was pared by 6 bases and J by 4 bases, with 18 bases between. Germline loops: CDR1 SNHLY, CDR2 FYNNEI. The CDR3 is 15 residues long. CDR3 residues: CASSYQGVGATEAFF. In DNA form, the CDR3 reads TGTGCCAGCAGCTACCAGGGAGTAGGGGCCACTGAAGCTTTCTTT.

CDR3 sequence (DNA): TGTGCCAGCAGTTACTCGAACAGGGGGACCTATGGCTACACCTTC. Its translation is CASSYSNRGTYGYTF. The gene calls are TRBV12-3 or TRBV12-4 and TRBJ1-2; 8 nucleotides line up with TRBD1. J gave up 4 bases and V 4 bases, and 8 bases lay outside the gene matches. The CDR3 is made up of 15 amino acids.

The chain links TRBV7-2 to TRBJ2-3; 10 positions agree with TRBD2. Germline V gene lookup returns CDR1 SGHTA and CDR2 FQGNSA. Trimming at V came to 2 bases and at J to 0 bases, leaving 5 bases not matched to a gene. The CDR3 is 17 residues long. CDR3 nucleotide sequence: TGTGCCAGCAGCTTACGAGCGGGGGGGTCTAGCACAGATACGCAGTATTTT. Its protein is CASSLRAGGSSTDTQYF.

V gene TRBV29-1 combines with J gene TRBJ2-1; possible D gene TRBD2, 5 bases. The length of the CDR3 is 12 residues. The germline gives CDR1 SQVTM, CDR2 ANQGSEA. The germline V and J ends were trimmed by 7 bases and 7 bases, with 14 bases remaining between them. The CDR3 DNA sequence: TGCAGCGCCGACCCTGGCGGGAATGAGCAGTTCTTC. Protein sequence: CSADPGGNEQFF.

A few counts support this clonotype. The chain combines TRBV6-1 with TRBJ2-5; D perhaps matches TRBD1 (6 bases). V was pared by 3 bases and J by 3 bases, with 14 bases between. The CDR3 runs to 15 residues. Germline values: CDR1 MNHNS, CDR2 SASEGT. The CDR3 is CASSDLRGSKETQYF. The CDR3 nucleotides read TGTGCCAGCAGTGACCTCAGGGGCTCTAAAGAGACCCAGTACTTC.

The chain uses TRBV10-3 and TRBJ1-2; D is ambiguous. Germline values: CDR1 ENHRY, CDR2 SYGVKD. V lost 6 bases and J lost 6, with 11 bases in between. The CDR3 is made up of 12 amino acids. The CDR3 protein is CAISPFEDGYTF. The CDR3 DNA follows: TGTGCCATCAGCCCGTTTGAAGATGGCTACACCTTC.

This clonotype was found many times. The J gene is TRBJ1-5, the V gene TRBV9, with a tentative D call TRBD1 (6 bases). The CDR3 is 16 amino acids. The V end was cut by 3 bases, the J end by 6 bases, with 19 bases between. Germline CDR1 and CDR2: SGDLS and YYNGEE. The CDR3 sequence: CASSEGLEGEGQPQHF. CDR3 sequence (DNA): TGTGCCAGCAGCGAGGGGCTTGAGGGGGAGGGTCAGCCCCAGCATTTT.

This clonotype was counted a few times. The chain joins TRBV5-1 to TRBJ2-2; 7 bases are shared with TRBD1. Germline V gene data show CDR1 as SGHRS and CDR2 as YFSETQ. The V segment lost 4 bases and the J segment 7 bases; nucleotides outside the gene matches: 13. The CDR3 is made up of 16 amino acids. The DNA for the CDR3 is TGCGCCAGCAGCCCAAGAGAGGGGGCTGAGGTCGGGGAGCTGTTTTTT. Protein: CASSPREGAEVGELFF.